Listed below are T cell receptor beta chains from one sample, sequenced in a study of blood T cell repertoires in COVID-19. Data came from immunoSEQ multiplex PCR; TCRdb stores just in-frame clones and leaves some out. Here the sample spans under 150,000 clones, about 87% being singletons. Sequencing input: peripheral blood. All receptors derive from a woman aged 45-59 years with acute or convalescent COVID-19. CDR3s include the opening cysteine and the closing phenylalanine or tryptophan. Fields, in order: D gene, clone size, J gene, V gene, CDR3 protein, CDR3 DNA. D genes are given only for firm matches. Some rows have no size entry. The others give once, few or many, or a class for an expanded clone.

>NA|NA|TRBJ1-2|TRBV3-1/TRBV3-2
CASSQDPGNYGYTF
TGTGCCAGCAGCCAAGATCCAGGGAACTATGGCTACACCTTC
>NA|NA|TRBJ1-2|TRBV2
CASSDGGNYGYTF
TGTGCCAGCAGTGACGGTGGTAACTATGGCTACACCTTC
>NA|NA|TRBJ1-2|TRBV9
CASSVGGGYGYTF
TGTGCCAGCAGCGTAGGCGGAGGATATGGCTACACCTTC
>NA|NA|TRBJ1-4|TRBV23-1
CASSRDCNEKLFF
TGCGCCAGCAGTCGCGACTGTAATGAAAAACTGTTTTTT
>TRBD1|NA|TRBJ2-3|TRBV2
CASSRDSSTDTQYF
TGTGCCAGCAGCAGGGACAGTAGCACAGATACGCAGTATTTT
>NA|NA|TRBJ1-1|TRBV6-5
CASSYTKTTEAFF
TGTGCCAGCAGCTACACTAAGACCACTGAAGCTTTCTTT
>TRBD2|NA|TRBJ2-7|TRBV28
CASSFEGRGEQYF
TGTGCCAGCAGTTTTGAGGGGAGGGGCGAGCAGTACTTC
>NA|NA|TRBJ1-1|TRBV27
CASRVGQITEAFF
TGTGCCAGCAGAGTGGGGCAGATCACTGAAGCTTTCTTT
>NA|few|TRBJ1-1|TRBV28
CASSWGGTEAFF
TGTGCCAGCAGTTGGGGGGGGACTGAAGCTTTCTTT
>TRBD1|NA|TRBJ2-7|TRBV18
CASSGGQAYEQYF
TGTGCCAGCTCAGGGGGACAGGCCTACGAGCAGTACTTC
>NA|few|TRBJ2-5|TRBV15
CATSRDRGRGTDF
TGTGCCACCAGCAGAGATCGTGGCAGGGGTACGGACTTC
>TRBD1|once|TRBJ1-5|TRBV2
CASSEVPTGVGPQHF
TGTGCCAGCAGTGAAGTACCTACAGGGGTGGGGCCCCAGCATTTT
>NA|NA|TRBJ2-5|TRBV15
CATGLGPEETQYF
TGTGCCACCGGTCTTGGCCCTGAAGAGACCCAGTACTTC
>NA|NA|TRBJ1-2|TRBV7-9
CASSLGGRGNYGYTF
TGTGCCAGCAGCTTAGGAGGGAGGGGAAACTATGGCTACACCTTC
>TRBD1|NA|TRBJ1-5|TRBV18
CASSPGQGASQPQHF
TGTGCCAGCTCACCCGGACAGGGGGCGAGTCAGCCCCAGCATTTT
>TRBD1|NA|TRBJ2-1|TRBV14
CASSPLTPGQYNEQFF
TGTGCCAGCAGCCCCCTAACTCCGGGACAGTACAATGAGCAGTTCTTC
>NA|NA|TRBJ1-2|TRBV12-3/TRBV12-4
CASSFRALYGYTF
TGTGCCAGCAGTTTCAGGGCCCTATATGGCTACACCTTC
>TRBD1|few|TRBJ1-5|TRBV6-5
CASRRGTGGAMAQHF
TGTGCCAGCAGACGCGGGACAGGGGGCGCTATGGCCCAGCATTTT
>NA|NA|TRBJ1-1|TRBV7-9
CASSTVNTEAFF
TGTGCCAGCAGCACAGTCAACACTGAAGCTTTCTTT
>NA|once|TRBJ1-2|TRBV25-1
CASSESGYGYTF
TGTGCCAGCAGTGAATCCGGCTATGGCTACACCTTC
>NA|NA|TRBJ2-7|TRBV28
CASSLSGTGDYEQYF
TGTGCCAGCAGTTTATCTGGGACTGGAGACTACGAGCAGTACTTC
>NA|NA|TRBJ2-2|TRBV29-1
CSSQDTGELFF
TGCAGTTCTCAGGACACCGGGGAGCTGTTTTTT
>TRBD2|NA|TRBJ2-7|TRBV28
CASSFELAGNYEQYF
TGTGCCAGCAGTTTTGAACTAGCGGGAAATTACGAGCAGTACTTC
>TRBD2|NA|TRBJ2-3|TRBV4-2
CASSLQSGKSTDTQYF
TGTGCCAGCAGCTTACAAAGCGGGAAGAGCACAGATACGCAGTATTTT
>NA|NA|TRBJ1-4|TRBV19
CASKPSVQFNEKLFF
TGTGCCAGTAAACCCTCTGTGCAGTTTAATGAAAAACTGTTTTTT
>NA|NA|TRBJ1-1|TRBV19
CASSIDRRGTEAFF
TGTGCCAGTAGTATAGATCGGCGCGGCACTGAAGCTTTCTTT
>NA|NA|TRBJ2-7|TRBV11-2
CASSFVGEQYF
TGTGCCAGCAGCTTCGTCGGGGAGCAGTACTTC
>NA|NA|TRBJ1-2|TRBV2
CASSTGQNYGYTF
TGTGCCAGCAGTACCGGACAGAACTATGGCTACACCTTC
>NA|NA|TRBJ1-6|TRBV14
CASSQAGFSPLHF
TGTGCCAGCAGCCAAGCAGGATTTTCACCCCTCCACTTT
>TRBD1|NA|TRBJ2-3|TRBV3-1/TRBV3-2
CASSQDLVGGRGTQYF
TGTGCCAGCAGCCAAGATTTGGTAGGGGGCCGTGGTACGCAGTATTTT
>TRBD1|NA|TRBJ2-6|TRBV5-4
CATRQGFSSGANVLTF
TGTGCCACCCGACAGGGTTTCTCCTCTGGGGCCAACGTCCTGACTTTC
>NA|NA|TRBJ2-6|TRBV27
CASSPFSSGANVLTF
TGTGCCAGCAGTCCTTTCTCTTCTGGGGCCAACGTCCTGACTTTC
>TRBD1|once|TRBJ1-6|TRBV2
CARKGQGNSPLHF
TGTGCCAGAAAGGGACAGGGGAATTCACCCCTCCACTTT
>NA|NA|TRBJ1-3|TRBV12-3/TRBV12-4
CASEISSGNTIYF
TGTGCCAGCGAAATTAGCTCTGGAAACACCATATATTTT
>NA|NA|TRBJ2-7|TRBV27
CASSRTGSYEQYF
TGTGCCAGCAGTCGCACTGGTTCCTACGAGCAGTACTTC
>NA|NA|TRBJ2-1|TRBV11-2
CASSSREGQGMVDEQFF
TGTGCCAGCAGCTCACGGGAGGGACAGGGAATGGTCGATGAGCAGTTCTTC
>TRBD1|few|TRBJ1-5|TRBV5-6
CASSHGTGEKPQHF
TGTGCCAGCAGCCACGGGACAGGGGAAAAGCCCCAGCATTTT
>TRBD1|NA|TRBJ1-6|TRBV3-1/TRBV3-2
CASDYGTGNNSPLHF
TGTGCCAGTGACTATGGGACAGGGAATAATTCACCCCTCCACTTT
>NA|NA|TRBJ2-7|TRBV5-4
CASSLNPDRPYEQYF
TGTGCCAGCAGCCTAAATCCCGACAGGCCCTACGAGCAGTACTTC
>NA|NA|TRBJ2-5|TRBV19
CASSQDSVGETQYF
TGTGCCAGTAGCCAGGACAGCGTCGGGGAGACCCAGTACTTC
>NA|NA|TRBJ1-3|TRBV7-9
CASSPPDRNTIYF
TGTGCCAGCAGCCCACCGGACAGAAACACCATATATTTT
>NA|NA|TRBJ1-4|TRBV25-1
CASSESGNEKLFF
TGTGCCAGCAGTGAATCGGGGAATGAAAAACTGTTTTTT
>NA|NA|TRBJ1-1|TRBV24-1
CATSSAGGVTEAFF
TGTGCCACCTCCTCGGCGGGGGGCGTCACTGAAGCTTTCTTT
>TRBD2|NA|TRBJ2-2|TRBV4-3
CASGRATGELFF
TGCGCCAGCGGGAGGGCAACCGGGGAGCTGTTTTTT
>TRBD2|NA|TRBJ2-7|TRBV30
CAWETTSGNEQYF
TGTGCCTGGGAAACGACTAGCGGGAACGAGCAGTACTTC
>TRBD2|NA|TRBJ2-3|TRBV25-1
CASSPSGLAGGHTDTQYF
TGTGCCAGCAGTCCGTCCGGACTAGCGGGGGGGCACACAGATACGCAGTATTTT
>TRBD1|NA|TRBJ1-1|TRBV6-6
CASSYPGQLMNTEAFF
TGTGCCAGCAGTTACCCGGGACAGCTAATGAACACTGAAGCTTTCTTT
>NA|NA|TRBJ1-4|TRBV14
CASSLEGGTRKLFF
TGTGCCAGCAGCCTCGAGGGGGGGACTCGAAAACTGTTTTTT
>TRBD1|NA|TRBJ1-5|TRBV19
CASSRRQGGANQPQHF
TGTGCCAGTAGTCGCCGTCAAGGGGGCGCGAATCAGCCCCAGCATTTT
>NA|NA|TRBJ2-5|TRBV12-3/TRBV12-4
CASSPGETQYF
TGTGCCAGCAGCCCCGGGGAGACCCAGTACTTC
>NA|NA|TRBJ2-3|TRBV4-3
CASSQGGPAGTQYF
TGCGCCAGCAGCCAAGGGGGGCCTGCGGGTACGCAGTATTTT
>TRBD1|NA|TRBJ2-7|TRBV29-1
CSVINRDRSSYEQYF
TGCAGCGTTATAAACCGGGACAGGAGCTCTTACGAGCAGTACTTC
>NA|NA|TRBJ1-2|TRBV7-9
CASSLGTNYGYTF
TGTGCCAGCAGCTTAGGAACAAACTATGGCTACACCTTC
>TRBD2|NA|TRBJ2-5|TRBV6-2/TRBV6-3
CASSYRSSGETQYF
TGTGCCAGCAGTTACCGTTCTAGCGGAGAGACCCAGTACTTC